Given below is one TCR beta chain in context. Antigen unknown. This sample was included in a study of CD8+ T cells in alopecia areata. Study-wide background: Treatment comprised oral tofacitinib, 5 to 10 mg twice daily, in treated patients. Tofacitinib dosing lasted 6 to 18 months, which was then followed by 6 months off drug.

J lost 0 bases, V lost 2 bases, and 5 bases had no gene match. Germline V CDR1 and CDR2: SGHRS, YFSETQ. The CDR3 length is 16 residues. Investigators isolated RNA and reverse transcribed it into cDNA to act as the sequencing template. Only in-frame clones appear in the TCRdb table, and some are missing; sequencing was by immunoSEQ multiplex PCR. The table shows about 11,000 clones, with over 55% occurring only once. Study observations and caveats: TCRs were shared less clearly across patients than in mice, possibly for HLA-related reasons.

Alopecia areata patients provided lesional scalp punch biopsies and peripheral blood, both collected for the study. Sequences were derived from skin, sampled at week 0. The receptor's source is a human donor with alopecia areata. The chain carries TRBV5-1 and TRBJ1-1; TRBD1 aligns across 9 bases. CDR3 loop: CASSFGTGSMNTEAFF. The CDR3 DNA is TGCGCCAGCAGCTTTGGGACAGGGAGCATGAACACTGAAGCTTTCTTT.